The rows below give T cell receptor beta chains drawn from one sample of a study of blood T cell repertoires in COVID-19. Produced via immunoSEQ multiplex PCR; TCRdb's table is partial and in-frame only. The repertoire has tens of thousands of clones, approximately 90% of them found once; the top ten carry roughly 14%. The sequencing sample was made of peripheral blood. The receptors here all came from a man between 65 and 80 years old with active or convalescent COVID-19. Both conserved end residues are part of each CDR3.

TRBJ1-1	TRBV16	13	CASSRLESTEAFF
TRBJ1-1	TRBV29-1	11	CSVVYLFEAFF
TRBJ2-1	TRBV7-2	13	CASSSGGMNEQFF
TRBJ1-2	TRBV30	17	CAWNVGTRTGSNYGYTF
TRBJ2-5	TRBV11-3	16	CASSPGLAGARETQYF
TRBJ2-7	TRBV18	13	CASSLSETYEQYF
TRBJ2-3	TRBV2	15	CASRHRTGSPDTQYF
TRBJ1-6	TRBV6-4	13	CASSERDNSPLHF
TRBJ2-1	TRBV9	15	CASSVEPRQNNEQFF
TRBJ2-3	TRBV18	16	CASSPLGGGTTDTQYF
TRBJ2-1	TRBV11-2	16	CASSPRTWGGQGEQFF
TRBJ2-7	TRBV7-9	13	CASSLNSPYEQYF
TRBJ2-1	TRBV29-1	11	CSFGLGVEQFF
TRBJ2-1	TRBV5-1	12	CASSSQVGEQFF
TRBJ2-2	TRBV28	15	CASRPRDRWTGELFF
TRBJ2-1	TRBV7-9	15	CASSPAGTSGSQQFF
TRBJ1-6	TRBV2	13	CASTGQGNSPLHF